This TCR beta chain was profiled in a study of shared clonotypes between healthy human individuals. V gave up 0 bases and J gave up 4 bases, with 14 bases separating them. This CDR3 has 15 amino acids. CDR1 and CDR2 from the germline V gene are SGHRS and YFSETQ. Study results and caveats: Among donors, clonotype sharing was expected to be affected by sequencing depth.

About this clone itself: Its antigen is unidentified. The same CDR3 can be traced to other DNA sequences in this sample.

TCRdb keeps only in-frame clones here, not all; method: immunoSEQ multiplex PCR. The sample lists some 2,500,000 clones; around 90% were seen once. V and J are TRBV5-1 and TRBJ2-7; tentatively, D is TRBD2 (6 bases). Input material: naive CD4+ T cells from PBMCs. Stated subset: CD45RA+ positively selected. The clonotype comes from a man in his late teens or twenties in good health. Some clones in this sample may be carry-over from other donors' samples. The CDR3 is CASSLAPGVGYEQYF. In nucleotides, the CDR3 is TGCGCCAGCAGCTTGGCCCCGGGAGTCGGGTACGAGCAGTACTTC.